Presented here are 8 T cell receptor beta chains from one specimen sequenced in a study of identical twins' blood T cells. TCRdb called the 5' RACE reads again in MiXCR, with one record for every CDR3 protein. This sample has 400,000 or so distinct CDR3 sequences, with over 25% found just once. The sequenced sample was PBMCs. These receptors originate from a woman aged 18-55 years in good health.

This clonotype was seen a handful of times. The V gene is TRBV12-3 or TRBV12-4, the J gene TRBJ2-2, with TRBD2 as a possible D gene (5 bases). V lost 6 bases and J 6 bases, leaving 5 bases between the germline ends. The CDR3 is 11 amino acids. The DNA for the CDR3 is TGTGCCAGCAGGGACTCCGGGGAGCTGTTTTTT. Translating it yields CASRDSGELFF.

The rearrangement links TRBV19 to TRBJ1-2; D gene ambiguous. The CDR3 is 17 amino acids. CDR1 is LNHDA, CDR2 SQIVND, per germline (reference sequence). V was shortened by 7 bases and J by 3 bases, with 24 bases between the two germline ends. CDR3 sequence: CASIHHGPRPGDYGYTF. DNA for the CDR3: TGTGCCAGTATCCATCATGGGCCCCGCCCAGGTGACTATGGCTACACCTTC.

J is TRBJ1-1 and V is TRBV18; 7 bases map to TRBD1. The V gene's germline CDR1 is KGHSH and CDR2 LQKENI. The ends lost 4 bases at V and 2 bases at J; junction bases unmatched: 7. This CDR3 has 15 residues. CDR3 region: CASSRTGQPNTEAFF. The CDR3 DNA sequence: TGTGCCAGCTCACGGACGGGACAGCCAAACACTGAAGCTTTCTTT.

J is TRBJ2-2 and V is TRBV4-3, with D perhaps matching TRBD2 (5 bases). The CDR3 contains 15 residues. Trimming pared 4 bases from V and 3 bases from J, leaving 12 bases between. Germline CDR1 reads LGHNA; CDR2 reads YSLEER. The CDR3 DNA is TGCGCCAGCAGCCGGGGAAAAGCGGACACCGGGGAGCTGTTTTTT. As protein: CASSRGKADTGELFF.

This rearrangement joins TRBV20-1 to TRBJ1-2, with 8 bases that match TRBD1. With 5 bases clipped from V and 2 bases from J, the junction kept 4 bases outside the gene matches. Germline lookup yields CDR1 DFQATT and CDR2 SNEGSKA (reference sequence). This CDR3 has 13 amino acids. The CDR3 sequence: CSAGDRPNYGYTF. For the CDR3, the DNA is TGCAGTGCTGGGGACAGGCCGAACTATGGCTACACCTTC.

The chain couples TRBV28 to TRBJ1-4, with a tentative D call TRBD1 (6 bases). CDR3 size: 15 residues. In germline, CDR1 is MDHEN, CDR2 SYDVKM. V was clipped by 6 bases and J by 3 bases, with 14 bases between them. CDR3 sequence (DNA): TGTGCCAGCAGAAAGGGGGGGGAGGCTAATGAAAAACTGTTTTTT. The encoded protein is CASRKGGEANEKLFF.

DNA for the CDR3: TGCAGTGCTCCGTCTATGACAGATACGCAGTATTTT. Its translation is CSAPSMTDTQYF. This chain uses TRBV20-1 with TRBJ2-3, with D unresolved. V lost 5 bases and J lost 3, with 9 bases in between. The CDR3 totals 12 residues. CDR1 and CDR2 from the germline V gene are DFQATT and SNEGSKA (reference sequence).

The chain has TRBV9 and TRBJ1-2; D might be TRBD1 (5 bases). This CDR3 region has 16 residues. Trimming stripped 4 bases from V and 5 bases from J, with 21 bases between. Looked up from germline, CDR1 is SGDLS and CDR2 is YYNGEE. CDR3 residues: CASSSLISGGGYGYTF. CDR3 nucleotides: TGTGCCAGCAGCTCGCTTATATCCGGGGGTGGATATGGCTACACCTTC.